This section outlines one T cell receptor (beta chain) sequence together with its context. What it recognizes is unknown. This specimen comes from a study of T cell responses to AZD1222 COVID-19 vaccine. Study-wide points: Donors, mostly white British, included more females; clonal diversity was possibly underestimated.

Germline V lookup: CDR1 GTSNPN, CDR2 SVGIG (reference sequence). The V segment lost 2 bases and the J segment 3 bases; nucleotides outside the gene matches: 2. This CDR3 has 13 amino acids. The data were produced by immunoSEQ multiplex PCR, yet TCRdb's version contains in-frame clones alone and is incomplete. This sample has about 120,000 clones; around nine tenths occur once, and the top ten carry around 1.4%. The sequenced sample was peripheral blood, obtained 28 days after the second AZD1222 dose. V and J are TRBV30 and TRBJ1-2; TRBD1 matches at 8 bases. The source of this sequence is an adult who received the AZD1222 COVID-19 vaccine. The CDR3 sequence: CAWSLGQDYGYTF. The CDR3 DNA reads as TGTGCCTGGAGTTTGGGACAGGACTATGGCTACACCTTC.